Sequencing of this TCR beta chain was carried out in a study of T-cell reconstitution after alpha-beta-depleted transplantation in children. Unique molecular identifiers were incorporated during preparation of the TCRbeta library. TCRdb re-derived calls from the PCR reads in MiXCR, one entry per CDR3 protein. This sample yields about 980,000 distinct CDR3 sequences, of which about 31% are seen a single time; 25% to 35% belongs to the top ten. Only a few counts were recorded for this clonotype. Its specificity is unknown. The study, taken as a whole, reports: At the one-year point after transplant, T-cell counts and TCRbeta diversity were found to come mostly from T cells that had been newly produced. From surviving recipient T cells and thymic progenitors came the high day-60 TCRbeta diversity observed in some patients. Alpha-beta T cells about two months after transplant reportedly derived from several hundred expanded graft clones.

This receptor was identified in a boy under two years old who had a stem cell transplant for SCID, so the T cells may come from the graft donor. Sample: PBMCs, mostly from graft donor cells, taken 360 days after TCRalphabeta/CD19-depleted stem cell transplant.

The CDR3 region has the DNA TGTGCCAGCAGCGTATCTTCTTTGGGACAGGGCAACACCGGGGAGCTGTTTTTT. This encodes CASSVSSLGQGNTGELFF. The chain combines TRBV9 with TRBJ2-2; 9 positions match TRBD1. The CDR3 runs 18 residues. Trimming cost V 1 base and J 2 bases; bases outside gene matches: 9. Germline values: CDR1 SGDLS, CDR2 YYNGEE. Filled out from reference TRBV9 and TRBJ2-2, the complete variable domain reads DSGVTQTPKHLITATGQRVTLRCSPRSGDLSVYWYQQSLDQGLQFLIQYYNGEERAKGNILERFSAQQFPDLHSELNLSSLELGDSALYFCASSVSSLGQGNTGELFFGEGSRLTVL.